Presented here are 5 T cell receptor beta chains from one specimen sequenced in a study of T cells after yellow fever vaccination. TCRdb itself ran the 5' RACE reads through MiXCR, one entry per CDR3 protein. The repertoire consists of more than 35,000 distinct CDR3 sequences, with about 6.8% occurring once and the leading ten covering over 12%. The material was CD8+ T cells not binding an NS4B(214-222) dextramer, sorted from PBMCs, obtained 45 days after the yellow fever booster vaccination. The receptor set was obtained from a man between 25 and 39 years old who received the YFV17D yellow fever vaccine.

This clonotype appeared many times. One junction end does not reproduce the germline sequence, and a read error may be involved. The CDR3 nucleotides are TGTGCTAGCAGCTTAGCTCTCGGGGGGTCCTACGAGCAGTACTTC. Amino acid sequence: CASSLALGGSYEQYF. The chain links TRBV7-7 to TRBJ2-7, with TRBD2 matching 7 bases. The germline V gene has CDR1 SSHAT and CDR2 FNYEAQ (reference sequence). The CDR3 runs 15 residues. Supplemented by reference TRBV7-7 and TRBJ2-7, the full variable domain reads GAGVSQSPRYKVTKRGQDVTLRCDPISSHATLYWYQQALGQGPEFLTYFNYEAQPDKSGLPSDRFSAERPEGSISTLTIQRTEQRDSAMYRCASSLALGGSYEQYFGPGTRLTVT.

V is TRBV27 and J is TRBJ2-3; TRBD2 matches at 11 bases. V was clipped by 6 bases and J by 1 base; unmatched bases: 3. Germline CDR1 reads MNHEY; CDR2 reads SMNVEV (reference sequence). The CDR3 extends over 15 amino acids. CDR3 in amino acids: CASRILAGGTDTQYF. CDR3 sequence (DNA): TGTGCCAGCAGGATACTAGCGGGAGGCACAGATACGCAGTATTTT.

This clonotype was recorded once. A much larger clone differs from this one at a single base, so this may be a read error. The chain combines TRBV10-3 with TRBJ2-7; D gene uncertain. CDR3 length equals 12 residues. Germline V lookup: CDR1 ENHRY, CDR2 SYGVKD. The CDR3 bases are TGTGCCATCGGCCGGAGCTCCTACGAGCACTACTTC. This gives the protein CAIGRSSYEHYF.

In this sample, this clonotype turned up a few times. The V gene is TRBV25-1, the J gene TRBJ2-7; 11 positions agree with TRBD2. CDR3 length equals 12 residues. V was clipped by 9 bases and J by 3 bases; unmatched bases: 1. CDR1 is MGHDK, CDR2 SYGVNS, per germline. The CDR3 loop is CASGTSGYEQYF. In DNA, the CDR3 is TGTGCCAGTGGGACTAGCGGCTACGAGCAGTACTTC.

This clonotype has ten or more counts. The rearrangement links TRBV25-1 to TRBJ2-1; D is uncertain. V lost 10 bases and J lost 6, with 19 bases in between. Germline V gene data show CDR1 as MGHDK and CDR2 as SYGVNS. The CDR3 consists of 14 residues. In nucleotides, the CDR3 is TGTGCCACCCTGGACCCCCGATGGCCCAATGAGCAGTTCTTC. Translating it yields CATLDPRWPNEQFF.